This entry lists 30 T cell receptor beta chains sequenced from one sample in a study of PD-L1 blockade in urothelial cancer. Clones were sequenced by immunoSEQ multiplex PCR, and TCRdb holds only the in-frame ones, with some missing. The profile shows about 74,000 clones, approximately 87% of them singletons. The time point denotes: pretreatment peripheral blood. Sequences were derived from PBMCs, sampled around atezolizumab (anti-PD-L1) treatment. Receptor source: a man between 70 and 80 years old with urothelial cancer.

The gene calls are TRBV6-4 and TRBJ1-2; 9 nucleotides align to TRBD1. V trimming: 5 bases; J trimming: 7 bases; junction bases outside the gene matches: 11. Per germline, CDR1 MRHNA and CDR2 SNTAGT. This CDR3 contains 15 residues. The CDR3 is CASSPNAGQGGGYTF. The CDR3 DNA follows: TGTGCCAGCAGTCCCAACGCGGGACAGGGTGGTGGCTACACCTTC.

The gene calls are TRBV28 and TRBJ1-1, with D unclear. The V end lost 2 bases, the J end lost 3 bases, and 13 bases lay between the germline ends. CDR1 and CDR2 (germline): MDHEN, SYDVKM. This CDR3 region has 15 residues. The CDR3 nucleotides are TGTGCCAGCAGTTTACGCCCAAATCGGGACACTGAAGCTTTCTTT. Residues: CASSLRPNRDTEAFF.

V gene TRBV6-5 combines with J gene TRBJ2-4; perhaps TRBD1 as D (6 bases). The CDR3 has 16 amino acids. Deletions cut 2 bases from V and 3 bases from J, with 14 bases between. Germline-derived CDR1 and CDR2 are MNHEY and SVGAGI. CDR3 protein: CASSYLSGTLKNIQYF. The CDR3 DNA sequence: TGTGCCAGCAGTTACCTATCCGGGACACTCAAAAACATTCAGTACTTC.

The rearrangement links TRBV20-1 to TRBJ2-3; no reliable D call. Trimming removed 6 bases at V and 0 bases at J, with 4 bases between. Germline-derived CDR1 and CDR2 are DFQATT and SNEGSKA (reference sequence). This CDR3 contains 11 residues. The CDR3 protein is CSAPSTDTQYF. In nucleotides, the CDR3 is TGCAGTGCCCCTAGCACAGATACGCAGTATTTT.

V gene TRBV5-4 combines with J gene TRBJ2-1; 7 positions agree with TRBD1. Trimming cost V 3 bases and J 3 bases; bases outside gene matches: 3. CDR1 and CDR2 from the germline V gene are SGHNT and YYREEE (reference sequence). The CDR3 is 14 amino acids. The chain's CDR3 is CASSSGQLYNEQFF. The CDR3 bases are TGTGCCAGCAGCTCGGGACAGCTCTACAATGAGCAGTTCTTC.

V usage is TRBV13 and J usage is TRBJ2-3, with 7 bases fitting TRBD1. The CDR3 covers 15 residues. Losses at the gene ends were 4 bases for V and 4 bases for J; bases not matched to a gene: 8. Per the germline V gene, CDR1 is PRHDT and CDR2 is FYEKMQ (reference sequence). CDR3 residues: CASSSLGGPADTQYF. The CDR3 DNA is TGTGCCAGCAGCTCCTTAGGGGGCCCCGCAGATACGCAGTATTTT.

The chain is built from TRBV7-6 and TRBJ2-1; D is possibly TRBD1 (6 bases). V shed 6 bases and J shed 4 bases, with 13 bases lying between them. CDR3 length: 14 residues. Germline CDR1 reads SGHVS; CDR2 reads FNYEAQ. CDR3 region: CASSLSGTYNEQFF. The CDR3, as DNA: TGTGCCAGCAGTCTCTCCGGGACATACAATGAGCAGTTCTTC.

The rearrangement links TRBV7-6 to TRBJ2-7; maybe TRBD1 (6 bases). V lost 0 bases and J 6 bases, leaving 9 bases between the germline ends. The CDR3 length is 13 residues. Germline-derived CDR1 and CDR2 are SGHVS and FNYEAQ. The CDR3 region is CASSLAARGEQYF. The DNA of the CDR3 is TGTGCCAGCAGCTTAGCGGCCAGGGGCGAGCAGTACTTC.

This clone came up a few times. The chain couples TRBV2 to TRBJ2-7; 9 bases line up with TRBD2. The germline gives CDR1 SNHLY, CDR2 FYNNEI. Unmatched junction bases numbered 10, after V lost 8 bases and J lost 5 bases. This CDR3 has 14 residues. In nucleotides, the CDR3 is TGTGCCAGCTTAAGGGCGGGAGGGCCGGACGAGCAGTACTTC. Its translation: CASLRAGGPDEQYF.

V usage is TRBV4-1 and J usage is TRBJ2-1; 13 bases match TRBD2. CDR1 is MGHRA and CDR2 is YSYEKL in the germline V gene. Trimming took 1 base from V and 9 from J; bases not matched to a gene: 3. The CDR3 sequence is 15 residues long. CDR3 loop: CASSQGTSGSGEQFF. The CDR3 nucleotides read TGCGCCAGCAGCCAAGGGACTAGCGGGAGTGGTGAGCAGTTCTTC.

The V call is TRBV9, the J call TRBJ2-5; no reliable D call. V lost 0 bases to trimming and J lost 2 bases, with 11 bases between them. Germline-derived CDR1 and CDR2 are SGDLS and YYNGEE. This CDR3 has 15 residues. In DNA form, the CDR3 reads TGTGCCAGCAGCGTAGGATCCAGCGATCAAGAGACCCAGTACTTC. Its protein is CASSVGSSDQETQYF.

The chain recombines TRBV5-1 with TRBJ2-5; D may be TRBD2 (6 bases). This CDR3 comprises 15 residues. V shed 2 bases and J shed 2 bases, with 13 bases lying between them. Germline CDR1 is SGHRS and CDR2 is YFSETQ. CDR3 loop: CASSFGVAEQETQYF. The CDR3 DNA is TGCGCCAGCAGCTTCGGAGTAGCGGAACAAGAGACCCAGTACTTC.

The V and J genes are TRBV19 and TRBJ2-1; D is undetermined. CDR3 size: 16 residues. The germline CDR1 and CDR2 sequences are LNHDA and SQIVND (reference sequence). Trimming stripped 5 bases from V and 0 bases from J, with 14 bases between. The DNA of the CDR3 is TGTGCCAGTAGTGCTCCATACAGTGGCTCCTACAATGAGCAGTTCTTC. Its translation is CASSAPYSGSYNEQFF. Full variable domain (missing parts from reference TRBV19 and TRBJ2-1): DGGITQSPKYLFRKEGQNVTLSCEQNLNHDAMYWYRQDPGQGLRLIYYSQIVNDFQKGDIAEGYSVSREKKESFPLTVTSAQKNPTAFYLCASSAPYSGSYNEQFFGPGTRLTVL.

The V and J genes are TRBV20-1 and TRBJ2-7; TRBD1 matches at 8 bases. CDR3 size: 11 residues. Germline CDR1 is DFQATT and CDR2 is SNEGSKA (reference sequence). The ends lost 6 bases at V and 4 bases at J; junction bases unmatched: 2. The CDR3 nucleotides are TGCAGTGCGGACAGGGATTACGAGCAGTACTTC. Its translation is CSADRDYEQYF.

The J gene is TRBJ2-1, the V gene TRBV5-6; no reliable D call. Germline CDR1 reads SGHDT; CDR2 reads YYEEEE. The CDR3 totals 11 residues. Between the trimmed V and J ends, which lost 1 base and 8 bases, there was a span of 4 bases. The DNA for the CDR3 is TGTGCCAGCAGCTTGACAGATGAGCAGTTCTTC. It specifies CASSLTDEQFF.

The chain joins TRBV6-6 to TRBJ2-2, with TRBD2 as a possible D gene (5 bases). CDR1 is MNHNY, CDR2 SVGAGI, per germline (reference sequence). V was trimmed by 6 bases and J by 7 bases, leaving 9 bases between them. The CDR3 spans 12 residues. The CDR3 DNA reads as TGTGCCAGCAGGGACGGGAACGGGGAGCTGTTTTTT. It encodes CASRDGNGELFF.

The chain combines TRBV27 with TRBJ2-1; 8 nucleotides line up with TRBD2. Losses at the gene ends were 5 bases for V and 7 bases for J; bases not matched to a gene: 10. CDR3 length: 15 amino acids. CDR1 MNHEY and CDR2 SMNVEV come from the germline V gene (reference sequence). The CDR3 DNA reads as TGTGCCAGCAGTCCGGGGACTAGTACGGAGAATGAGCAGTTCTTC. Protein: CASSPGTSTENEQFF.

The chain has TRBV5-1 and TRBJ1-5; D perhaps matches TRBD1 (6 bases). The germline CDR1 and CDR2 sequences are SGHRS and YFSETQ. The CDR3 sequence is 13 residues long. V shed 7 bases and J shed 2 bases, with 10 bases lying between them. CDR3 in amino acids: CASSTGRNQPQHF. The CDR3 nucleotides read TGCGCCAGCTCAACAGGGCGCAATCAGCCCCAGCATTTT.

The chain couples TRBV11-3 to TRBJ2-7; TRBD2 aligns across 11 bases. Per the germline V gene, CDR1 is SGHNT and CDR2 is YENEEA. V trimming: 5 bases; J trimming: 3 bases; junction bases outside the gene matches: 3. The CDR3 extends over 14 amino acids. CDR3 region: CASSITSGSYEQYF. CDR3 DNA: TGTGCCAGCAGCATAACTAGCGGGAGCTACGAGCAGTACTTC.

The chain carries TRBV14 and TRBJ2-1, with D hard to call. The CDR3 length is 14 residues. V lost 1 base and J 8 bases, leaving 12 bases between the germline ends. The germline V gene encodes CDR1 SGHDN and CDR2 FVKESK. The chain's CDR3 is CASSQVSGSDEQFF. The CDR3 DNA follows: TGTGCCAGCAGCCAAGTTTCAGGAAGTGATGAGCAGTTCTTC. The full variable domain, with the rest looked up from reference TRBV14 and TRBJ2-1, is EAGVTQFPSHSVIEKGQTVTLRCDPISGHDNLYWYRRVMGKEIKFLLHFVKESKQDESGMPNNRFLAERTGGTYSTLKVQPAELEDSGVYFCASSQVSGSDEQFFGPGTRLTVL.

J is TRBJ1-2 and V is TRBV5-1, with 7 nucleotides matching TRBD1. The CDR3 consists of 15 residues. Germline lookup yields CDR1 SGHRS and CDR2 YFSETQ. J gave up 8 bases and V 0 bases, and 10 bases lay outside the gene matches. The CDR3 sequence is CASSLAPGGLGGYTF. The CDR3 DNA is TGCGCCAGCAGCTTGGCCCCAGGGGGATTGGGCGGCTACACCTTC.

CDR3 sequence (DNA): TGTGCCAGCAGCTTATCCCCCCCTGGGACTTCGAACACTGAAGCTTTCTTT. Translation: CASSLSPPGTSNTEAFF. The chain couples TRBV7-3 to TRBJ1-1; D may be TRBD1 (5 bases). The CDR3 is 17 residues long. Trimming pared 2 bases from V and 1 base from J, leaving 17 bases between. Germline V gene data show CDR1 as SGHTA and CDR2 as FQGTGA.

The chain joins TRBV6-6 to TRBJ2-7, with D possibly matching TRBD2 (7 bases). Germline CDR1 MNHNY, CDR2 SVGAGI (reference sequence). This CDR3 is 14 amino acids long. V shed 2 bases and J shed 3 bases, with 11 bases lying between them. The DNA for the CDR3 is TGTGCCAGCAGTTACAGAGGGGGGGACTACGAGCAGTACTTC. Protein product: CASSYRGGDYEQYF.

The genes are TRBV15 and TRBJ2-6; no definite D call. Trimming stripped 2 bases from V and 0 bases from J, with 5 bases between. Germline CDR1 and CDR2: LNHNV and YYDKDF (reference sequence). The CDR3 runs 15 residues. The CDR3 here is CATSRKSSGANVLTF. The CDR3 bases are TGTGCCACCAGCAGAAAGAGCTCTGGGGCCAACGTCCTGACTTTC.

The genes are TRBV5-1 and TRBJ2-3; a weak D match, TRBD2 (6 bases). The V and J ends lost 2 bases and 2 bases respectively, with 12 bases between them. The CDR3 spans 15 residues. Germline CDR1 and CDR2: SGHRS and YFSETQ. The DNA of the CDR3 is TGCGCCAGCAGCTTTAGCGGAGACCACACAGATACGCAGTATTTT. Amino acid sequence: CASSFSGDHTDTQYF.

The chain employs TRBV7-2 and TRBJ2-3; D is possibly TRBD2 (6 bases). V was clipped by 3 bases and J by 0 bases, with 7 bases between them. This CDR3 contains 14 residues. Germline values: CDR1 SGHTA, CDR2 FQGNSA. The CDR3, as DNA: TGTGCCAGCAGCTTCGGGACTAGCACAGATACGCAGTATTTT. Translated: CASSFGTSTDTQYF.

The chain uses TRBV19 and TRBJ1-5, with a tentative D call TRBD1 (6 bases). CDR1 and CDR2 from the germline V gene are LNHDA and SQIVND (reference sequence). With 3 bases removed from V and 0 bases from J, the gap between germline ends came to 9 bases. CDR3 size: 15 residues. CDR3 nucleotide sequence: TGTGCCAGTAGTATCTGGACAGTTAGCAATCAGCCCCAGCATTTT. It yields the protein CASSIWTVSNQPQHF. Full variable domain (remainder filled in from reference TRBV19 and TRBJ1-5): DGGITQSPKYLFRKEGQNVTLSCEQNLNHDAMYWYRQDPGQGLRLIYYSQIVNDFQKGDIAEGYSVSREKKESFPLTVTSAQKNPTAFYLCASSIWTVSNQPQHFGDGTRLSIL.

The chain has TRBV15 and TRBJ2-7; no firm D call. The length of the CDR3 is 13 residues. Trimming took 2 bases from V and 3 from J, leaving 8 bases between them. The germline V gene has CDR1 LNHNV and CDR2 YYDKDF (reference sequence). The chain's CDR3 is CATSRTAGYEQYF. CDR3 sequence (DNA): TGTGCCACCAGCAGAACCGCCGGCTACGAGCAGTACTTC.

The chain couples TRBV5-1 to TRBJ2-5; 11 positions agree with TRBD2. Germline values: CDR1 SGHRS, CDR2 YFSETQ. V trimming: 4 bases; J trimming: 5 bases; junction bases outside the gene matches: 10. The CDR3 is 16 residues long. The CDR3 region has the DNA TGCGCCAGCAGCCTCCCTAGACTAGCGGGACGGGAGACCCAGTACTTC. Protein product: CASSLPRLAGRETQYF.

The chain joins TRBV2 to TRBJ1-5, with D possibly being TRBD1 (5 bases). Trimming shortened V by 6 bases and J by 6 bases, and 18 bases separated the two germline ends. The V gene's germline CDR1 is SNHLY and CDR2 FYNNEI. The CDR3 is 15 amino acids. The CDR3 coding sequence is TGTGCCAGCAGCGCTGACAGAGAAAGAGCTCAGCCCCAGCATTTT. Residues: CASSADRERAQPQHF.